The clone carrying this T cell receptor (beta chain) was recorded once. What it binds is unknown. The CDR3 has 13 amino acids. Germline trimming cut 5 bases from V and 9 bases from J; bases unmatched to any gene: 6. Looked up from germline, CDR1 is SGHNT and CDR2 is YENEEA. Sequenced by immunoSEQ multiplex PCR; TCRdb stores in-frame clones only, minus some. The top ten clones hold roughly a sixth of a sample with about 58,000 clones, around 81% of them seen once. Healthy donors had no documented immune events, such as infections, while sampled. This record comes from a study of identifying expanded T cells in peripheral blood. Study-level results: Two-week clone count variance significantly increased as total template count grew. Over around two and four weeks, about 17 and 20 clones changed, versus approximately 1.2 between replicates.

The chain recombines TRBV11-3 with TRBJ2-1; 8 nucleotides align to TRBD1. Input material: blood. This sequence was found in a person between 18 and 75 years old in good health. CDR3 in amino acids: CASSPGQGGEQFF. In nucleotides, the CDR3 is TGTGCCAGCAGCCCCGGACAGGGTGGTGAGCAGTTCTTC.